This note documents a single TCR beta chain sequence. Its target antigen remains unknown. Base qualities are not provided; no much larger clone lies one nucleotide away. This sample was taken from a study of cytomegalovirus exposure and HLA in healthy donors (dated by TCRdb to 2016 to 2017). Regarding the complete study: In an earlier analysis of under 600 of the donors, 250 to 350 Gb of sequence data and some 100 million unique TCR beta sequences from roughly 190 million T cells were reported. An early release that covered fewer than 800 HLA-typed donors contained approximately 320 gigabases of sequencing data and roughly 84 million unique TCR sequences. The genetic ancestry cluster associated with self-reported Caucasian donors included about 84% of the roughly 380 genotyped donors. The study aimed to test whether cataloging public T cell receptors could reveal signatures of past pathogen exposure. Using immunosequencing, the study profiled T cell repertoires from 550 to 750 subjects and related those repertoires to cytomegalovirus serostatus. A separate validation cohort of roughly 130 different subjects was used in addition to the roughly 700-subject first cohort. To predict cytomegalovirus infection status, the study brought together high-throughput TCR immunosequencing, statistical association of individual TCRs with disease status, and machine learning. A later analysis re-examined previously published TCR beta repertoires from roughly 650 donors and added high-resolution HLA genotyping to investigate patterns of TCR occurrence. Rather than using new phenotypic data, the later analysis identified candidate immune exposures from TCR beta sequences and from how often those sequences occurred across donors. An earlier analysis of about 600 of the donors used high-throughput TCR beta sequencing to judge whether each TCR beta V gene segment behaved as functional or pseudogenic. Donor age, sex, ethnicity and CMV serostatus were compiled together with the repertoire data. Genome-wide SNP genotypes for about 65% of the roughly 670 donors were used in a later genetic analysis, which treated that subset as a discovery cohort. All discovery cohort repertoires had been generated using a single sequencing platform. Both class I and class II loci were covered by HLA typing, at four-digit resolution. The number of donors typed differed by locus, with 629-630 for A, B, C, DRB1 and DQB1, around 500 for DQA1, 600 to 610 for DPA1, and around 460 for DPB1. Roughly 5 DR-DQ haplotypes were handled as single units for association and clustering because linkage in the cohort was strong. Across approximately 400 genotyped donors of the cohort, an average of about 240,000 unique TCR beta nucleotide sequences per donor were sequenced, and roughly 20% of those sequences were non-productive. Study-wide findings and limitations: According to a later analysis, parvovirus B19, influenza, CMV and Epstein-Barr virus appeared linked to several top co-occurrence clusters. In a later analysis, HLA-associated TCR beta chains were found to be more clonally expanded and to have lower generation probabilities than equally common non-associated chains. Because HLA typing was unavailable for some donors at each locus, only the typed subset was used in association tests. At a false discovery rate of 0.05, a later analysis linked some 17,000 TCR beta sequences to specific HLA alleles. The classifier was reported to diagnose cytomegalovirus status with high specificity and sensitivity in both the original and validation cohorts. CMV serostatus was the only immune exposure information available for the cohort. The 87-base-pair reads could not distinguish some IMGT-functional V segments, including TRBV6-2 and TRBV6-3, so those segments were excluded. A group of highly shared sequence variants was considered likely to be a technical artifact of the sequencing pipeline. Because counts were too low, about 17 rarely observed V segments, including chromosome 9 orphons, were excluded from the earlier analysis of under 650 of the donors. A further reported finding was that TCR beta sequences accurately predicted the HLA-A and HLA-B alleles for most subjects in the first cohort. Three of the identified cytomegalovirus-associated TCR beta chains were confirmed in vitro to be specific for cytomegalovirus antigens. In this cohort, only TCR beta chains were sequenced, and detectable features were limited by the absence of alpha or paired-chain data. A later genetic analysis reported fewer N-insertions in productive TCRs among donors in an Asian-associated ancestry cluster than the roughly 670-donor mean. In an earlier analysis of about 600 of the donors, most TCR beta V segments appeared in productive rearrangements about 87% or about 30% of the time, broadly matching IMGT annotations. According to the authors, the approach could potentially be generalized to other disease states and immunological phenotypes. Strong co-occurrence of HLA alleles, especially DR and DQ, made assigning TCR associations to individual alleles difficult. Correlated functional status among segregating V segments might reflect linkage disequilibrium, but an unknown experimental factor could not be ruled out. Most TCR sequences were seen in very few donors, while some public TCRs were found in many individuals. A total of fewer than 200 TCR beta chains were listed by the study as associated with cytomegalovirus. The presence/absence analyses assumed that sequencing depth was roughly uniform across donors, and that assumption may not be true. A later genetic analysis associated a missense DCLRE1C variant with V-gene and J-gene trimming of TCR beta chains, and an independent cohort replicated the association. A later analysis found that most CMV-associated TCR beta chains appeared HLA-restricted, with HLA associations seemingly driven largely by CMV exposure. According to a later analysis, TCR association rates differed among HLA loci, with DRB1 alleles showing the most associated TCRs and HLA-C alleles showing the fewest.

Sequences LNHDA (CDR1) and SQIVND (CDR2) are obtained from the germline V gene (reference sequence). The CDR3, from cysteine to phenylalanine, totals 16 residues. Just the 48-base CDR3 DNA is kept, in frame starting at base 1. The junction carries 19 bases between V and J, which are trimmed by 7 bases and 3 bases respectively. Libraries were constructed by the immunoSEQ multiplex PCR assay. The multiplex PCR relied on a mix of 60 forward primers for TCR Vbeta segments and 13 reverse primers for TCR Jbeta segments. The CDR3 region of rearranged TCR beta genes was amplified from genomic DNA by a multiplex PCR assay. The amplified TCR beta libraries were sequenced on the Illumina HiSeq System as 87-base-pair reads. In the authors' own workflow: A later analysis tallied roughly 76 million unique TCR beta chains across the approximately 670 repertoires, and about 10 million of those chains were shared by two or more donors. A nearest-neighbor algorithm error-corrected the raw reads and collapsed the reads into unique sequences, merging closely related sequences to remove PCR and sequencing errors. To assign V, D and J gene segments, CDR3 sequences were aligned to IMGT reference sequences. For a sequence to be retained, at least a six-nucleotide match to both a V gene segment and a J gene segment was required. A rearrangement was called productive if the CDR3 had no stop codons and remained in frame with V and J, and every other rearrangement was called non-productive. CDR3 was defined according to IMGT convention as the region running from the second conserved V-encoded cysteine to the conserved J-encoded phenylalanine. In an earlier analysis of around 640 of the donors, sequences lacking an unambiguous match to a single V gene segment were excluded. An earlier analysis of 587 of the donors called V segments functional above 56.7% productive rearrangements and segregating when the between-donor standard deviation exceeded 5%. A statistical classification framework was developed to diagnose cytomegalovirus status using the catalog of TCR beta chain sequences. In a later analysis, V and J genes were assigned by comparing TCR nucleotide sequences against IMGT/GENE-DB human TR gene sequences. Using the TCRdist pipeline, a later analysis assigned CDR3 sequences along with most-parsimonious VDJ recombination scenarios. In a later analysis, each TCR beta chain was defined by its CDR3 amino acid sequence together with its V-gene family, and reads without a unique V-gene family were excluded. A later analysis removed nearly 600 highly shared, low-generation-probability nucleotide sequences to deal with suspected cross-contamination and a sequencing artifact. In a later analysis, a clonal expansion index for each public chain was calculated from normalized within-repertoire ranks of inferred template counts. In a later analysis, generation probabilities were computed with a VDJ recombination model fitted to out-of-frame rearrangements, and the resulting probabilities were checked against IGoR. In a later analysis, TCR-TCR, TCR-HLA and TCR-CMV co-occurrence was scored with hypergeometric tests, and a repertoire-size bias correction was applied to TCR pairs. False discovery rates were estimated in a later analysis by permuting HLA or CMV assignments 20 times. In a later analysis, co-occurring TCRs were grouped with DBSCAN, and TCRdist sequence similarity was added when clustering was performed within HLA-allele-positive subsets. Repertoires with fewer than 30,000 or more than 120,000 public chains were left out of co-occurrence clustering, as were five repertoires with anomalous nucleotide sharing. TCRdb re-hosts the immuneACCESS table, in-frame sequences only. Its copies lack some clones; in the studies checked, an unresolved V gene accounts for under half of them, and the cause for the rest is not known. The V and J calls and clone size were taken over from that table, and D and trimming were inferred from the DNA. This sample holds fewer than 70,000 clones; around 70% were observed only once. The ten largest clonotypes hold approximately 11% of the sample.

The cohort consisted of approximately 670 healthy bone marrow donors. At the time of sampling, every cohort member was nominally healthy, though immune exposures that went unrecorded were likely present. The donor tested CMV seronegative, placing the donor among the roughly 400 seronegative members of the cohort. A peripheral blood sample was provided by each donor, and peripheral blood mononuclear cells were used for TCR beta sequencing. The Qiagen DNeasy Blood Extraction Kit was used to extract genomic DNA from the blood cell samples. The sequenced sample consisted of PBMCs. This sequence originates from a woman in her twenties or thirties in good health and CMV-seronegative. The rearranged chain carries TRBV19 and TRBJ1-5; perhaps TRBD1 is the D gene, with 5 bases matching. The CDR3 region has the sequence CASTAWRGRNNQPQHF. The base sequence is TGTGCCAGTACCGCCTGGAGGGGTAGGAACAATCAGCCCCAGCATTTT.